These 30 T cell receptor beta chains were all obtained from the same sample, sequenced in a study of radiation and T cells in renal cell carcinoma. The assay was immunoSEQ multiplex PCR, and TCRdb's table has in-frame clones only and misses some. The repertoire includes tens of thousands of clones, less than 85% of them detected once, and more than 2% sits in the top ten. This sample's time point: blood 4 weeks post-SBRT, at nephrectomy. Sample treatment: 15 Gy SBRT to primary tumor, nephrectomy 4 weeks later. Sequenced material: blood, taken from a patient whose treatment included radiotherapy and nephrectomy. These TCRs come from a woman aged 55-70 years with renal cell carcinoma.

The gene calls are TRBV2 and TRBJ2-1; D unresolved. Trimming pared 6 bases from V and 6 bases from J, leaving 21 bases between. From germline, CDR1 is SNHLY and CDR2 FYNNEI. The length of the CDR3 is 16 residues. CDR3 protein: CASSPQRQIMVNEQFF. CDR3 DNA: TGTGCCAGCAGCCCCCAAAGACAAATCATGGTCAATGAGCAGTTCTTC.

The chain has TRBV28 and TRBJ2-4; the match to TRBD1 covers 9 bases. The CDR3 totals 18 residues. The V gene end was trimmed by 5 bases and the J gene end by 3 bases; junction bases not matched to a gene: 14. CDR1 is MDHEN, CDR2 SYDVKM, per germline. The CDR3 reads CASSPQNRGRKDKNIQYF. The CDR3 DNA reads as TGTGCCAGCAGTCCGCAAAACAGGGGGCGCAAGGACAAAAACATTCAGTACTTC.

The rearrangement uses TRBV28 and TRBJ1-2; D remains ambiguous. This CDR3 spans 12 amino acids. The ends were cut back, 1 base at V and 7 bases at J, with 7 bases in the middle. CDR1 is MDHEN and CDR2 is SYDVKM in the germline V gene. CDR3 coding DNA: TGTGCCAGCAGTTTATTATCGGTTGGCTACACCTTC. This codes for CASSLLSVGYTF.

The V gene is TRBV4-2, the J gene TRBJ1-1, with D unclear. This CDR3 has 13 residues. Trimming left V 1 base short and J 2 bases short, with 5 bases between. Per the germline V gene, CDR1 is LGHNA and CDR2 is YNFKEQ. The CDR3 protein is CASSQGRNTEAFF. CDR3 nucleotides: TGTGCCAGCAGCCAAGGGCGCAACACTGAAGCTTTCTTT.

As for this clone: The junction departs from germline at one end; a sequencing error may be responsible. In DNA form, the CDR3 reads TGCAGCTTTGAGACTCCGGGACAGGGTAGCACAGATACGCAGTATTTT. Translating it yields CSFETPGQGSTDTQYF. J is TRBJ2-3 and V is TRBV29-1; TRBD1 aligns across 9 bases. The germline V gene has CDR1 SQVTM and CDR2 ANQGSEA. CDR3 length: 16 amino acids.

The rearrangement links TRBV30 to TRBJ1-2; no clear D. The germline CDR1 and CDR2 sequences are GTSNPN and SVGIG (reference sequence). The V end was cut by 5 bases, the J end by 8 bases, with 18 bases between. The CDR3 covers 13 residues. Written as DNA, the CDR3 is TGTGCCTGGGGCACGGACCTCGGTCGGGGCTACACCTTC. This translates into CAWGTDLGRGYTF.

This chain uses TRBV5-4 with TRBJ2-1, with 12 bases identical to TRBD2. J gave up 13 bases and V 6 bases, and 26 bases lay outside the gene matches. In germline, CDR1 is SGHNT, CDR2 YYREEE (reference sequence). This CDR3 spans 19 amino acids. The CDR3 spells CASNSPGLAGFASGGAQFF. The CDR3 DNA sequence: TGTGCCAGCAACTCCCCGGGACTAGCGGGCTTCGCCAGCGGGGGGGCCCAGTTCTTC.

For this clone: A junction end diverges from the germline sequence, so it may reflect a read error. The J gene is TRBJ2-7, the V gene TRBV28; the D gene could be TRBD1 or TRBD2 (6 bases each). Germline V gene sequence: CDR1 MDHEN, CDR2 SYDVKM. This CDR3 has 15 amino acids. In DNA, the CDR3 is TGTGCCAGCAGTTTATACAGGGAGGTAGTCTACGAGCAGTACTTT. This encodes CASSLYREVVYEQYF.

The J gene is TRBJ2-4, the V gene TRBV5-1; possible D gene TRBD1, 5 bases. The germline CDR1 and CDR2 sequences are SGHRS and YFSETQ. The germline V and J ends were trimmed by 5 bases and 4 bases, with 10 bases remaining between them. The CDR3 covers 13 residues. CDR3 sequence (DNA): TGCGCCAGCAGGGACACGGAAAAAAACATTCAGTACTTC. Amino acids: CASRDTEKNIQYF.

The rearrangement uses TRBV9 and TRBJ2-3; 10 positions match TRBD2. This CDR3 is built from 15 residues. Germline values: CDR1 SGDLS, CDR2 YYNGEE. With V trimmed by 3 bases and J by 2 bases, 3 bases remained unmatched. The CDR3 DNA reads TGTGCCAGCAGCGAACTAGCGGGGTACACAGATACGCAGTATTTT. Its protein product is CASSELAGYTDTQYF.

The CDR3 loop reads CASSYKDNEKLFF. CDR3 DNA sequence: TGTGCCAGCAGTTACAAGGACAACGAAAAACTGTTTTTT. The chain employs TRBV6-5 and TRBJ1-4; tentatively, D is TRBD1 (5 bases). CDR3 length equals 13 residues. CDR1 MNHEY and CDR2 SVGAGI come from the germline V gene. Trimming removed 2 bases at V and 8 bases at J, with 9 bases between.

CDR3 loop: CASSQEGVTNTGELFF. CDR3 coding DNA: TGTGCCAGCAGCCAAGAGGGGGTAACGAACACCGGGGAGCTGTTTTTT. The V gene is TRBV4-2, the J gene TRBJ2-2; TRBD1 or TRBD2 may be the D gene (5 bases each). The germline CDR1 and CDR2 sequences are LGHNA and YNFKEQ. Trimming pared 0 bases from V and 0 bases from J, leaving 8 bases between. The CDR3 loop spans 16 amino acids.

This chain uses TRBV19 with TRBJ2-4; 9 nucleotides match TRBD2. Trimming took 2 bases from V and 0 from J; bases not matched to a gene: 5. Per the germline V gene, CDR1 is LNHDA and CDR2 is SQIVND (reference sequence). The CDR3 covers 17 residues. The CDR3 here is CASSIRRAGGAKNIQYF. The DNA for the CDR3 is TGTGCCAGTAGTATACGGCGAGCGGGAGGAGCCAAAAACATTCAGTACTTC. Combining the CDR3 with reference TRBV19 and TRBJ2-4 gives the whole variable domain DGGITQSPKYLFRKEGQNVTLSCEQNLNHDAMYWYRQDPGQGLRLIYYSQIVNDFQKGDIAEGYSVSREKKESFPLTVTSAQKNPTAFYLCASSIRRAGGAKNIQYFGAGTRLSVL.

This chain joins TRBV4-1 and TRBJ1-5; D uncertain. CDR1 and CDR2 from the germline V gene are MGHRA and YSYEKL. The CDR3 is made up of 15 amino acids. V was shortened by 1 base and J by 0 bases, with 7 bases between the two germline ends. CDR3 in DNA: TGCGCCAGCAGCCAAGGTGGAGTTAGCAATCAGCCCCAGCATTTT. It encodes CASSQGGVSNQPQHF.

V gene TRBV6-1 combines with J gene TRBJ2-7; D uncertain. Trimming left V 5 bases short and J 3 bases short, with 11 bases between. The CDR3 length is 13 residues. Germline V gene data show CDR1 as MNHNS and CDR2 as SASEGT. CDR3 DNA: TGTGCCAGCAGTTCCCCGAAAGGCTACGAGCAGTACTTC. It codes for CASSSPKGYEQYF.

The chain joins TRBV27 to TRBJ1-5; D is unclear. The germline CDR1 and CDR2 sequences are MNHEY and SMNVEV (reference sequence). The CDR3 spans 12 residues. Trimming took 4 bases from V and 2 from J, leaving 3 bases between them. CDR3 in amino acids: CASSSGNQPQHF. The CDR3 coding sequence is TGTGCCAGCAGTTCTGGCAATCAGCCCCAGCATTTT.

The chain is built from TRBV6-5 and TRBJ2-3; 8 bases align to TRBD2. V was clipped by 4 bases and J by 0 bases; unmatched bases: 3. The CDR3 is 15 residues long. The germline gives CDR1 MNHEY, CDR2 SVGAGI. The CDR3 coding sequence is TGTGCCAGCAGTTCCTTAGCGGGAAGCACAGATACGCAGTATTTT. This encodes CASSSLAGSTDTQYF.

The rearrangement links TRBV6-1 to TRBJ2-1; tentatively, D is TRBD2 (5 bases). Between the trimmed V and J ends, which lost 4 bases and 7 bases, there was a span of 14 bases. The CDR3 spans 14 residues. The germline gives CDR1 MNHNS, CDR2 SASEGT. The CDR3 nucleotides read TGTGCCAGCAGTGGGGTTTTGTCGGGGAATGAGCAGTTCTTC. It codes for CASSGVLSGNEQFF.

CDR3 DNA: TGTGCCAGCAAGGTCTCTCCGCAAGAGACCCAGTACTTC. It codes for CASKVSPQETQYF. The chain has TRBV13 and TRBJ2-5; D is undetermined. Germline lookup yields CDR1 PRHDT and CDR2 FYEKMQ (reference sequence). V gave up 7 bases and J gave up 2 bases, with 11 bases separating them. This CDR3 contains 13 residues.

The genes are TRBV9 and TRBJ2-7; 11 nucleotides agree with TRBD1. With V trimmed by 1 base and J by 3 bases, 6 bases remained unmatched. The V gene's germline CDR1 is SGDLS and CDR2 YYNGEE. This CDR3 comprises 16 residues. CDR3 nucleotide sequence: TGTGCCAGCAGCGTAAGGGGGGACAGGGGGAGCTACGAGCAGTACTTC. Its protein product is CASSVRGDRGSYEQYF.

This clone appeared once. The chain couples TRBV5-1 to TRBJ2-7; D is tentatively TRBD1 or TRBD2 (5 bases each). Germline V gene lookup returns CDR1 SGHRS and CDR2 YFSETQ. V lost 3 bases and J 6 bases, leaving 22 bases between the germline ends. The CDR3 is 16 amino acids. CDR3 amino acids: CASSWGAGTGVSEQYF. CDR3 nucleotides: TGCGCCAGCAGCTGGGGCGCCGGGACCGGAGTGAGCGAGCAGTACTTC.

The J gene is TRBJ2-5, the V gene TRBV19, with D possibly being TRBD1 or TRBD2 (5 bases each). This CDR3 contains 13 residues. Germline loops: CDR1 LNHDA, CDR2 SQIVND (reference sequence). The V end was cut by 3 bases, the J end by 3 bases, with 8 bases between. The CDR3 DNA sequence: TGTGCCAGTAGTATTGGGGGAAAAGAGACCCAGTACTTC. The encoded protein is CASSIGGKETQYF.

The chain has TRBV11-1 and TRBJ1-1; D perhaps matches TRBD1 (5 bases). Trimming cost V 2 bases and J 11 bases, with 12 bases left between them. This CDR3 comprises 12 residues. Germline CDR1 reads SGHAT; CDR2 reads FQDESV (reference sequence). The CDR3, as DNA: TGTGCCAGCAGCTTATTGGGGGTTGAGGCTTTCTTT. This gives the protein CASSLLGVEAFF.

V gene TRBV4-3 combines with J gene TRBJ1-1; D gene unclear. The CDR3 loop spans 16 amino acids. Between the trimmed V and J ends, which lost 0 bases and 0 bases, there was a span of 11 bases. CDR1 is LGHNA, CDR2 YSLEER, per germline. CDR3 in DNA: TGCGCCAGCAGCCAAGATTCCCTCAATATGAACACTGAAGCTTTCTTT. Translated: CASSQDSLNMNTEAFF.

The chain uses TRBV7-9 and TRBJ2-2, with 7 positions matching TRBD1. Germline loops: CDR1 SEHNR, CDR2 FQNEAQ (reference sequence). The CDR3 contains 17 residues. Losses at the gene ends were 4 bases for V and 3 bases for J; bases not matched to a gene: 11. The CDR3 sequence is CASSSLRGGAYTGELFF. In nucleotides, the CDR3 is TGTGCCAGCAGCTCATTAAGAGGGGGCGCCTACACCGGGGAGCTGTTTTTT.

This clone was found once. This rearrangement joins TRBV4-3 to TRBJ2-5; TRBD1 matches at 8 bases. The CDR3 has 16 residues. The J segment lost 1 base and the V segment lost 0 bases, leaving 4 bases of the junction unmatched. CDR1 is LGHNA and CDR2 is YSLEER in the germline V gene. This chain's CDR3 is CASSQEMGQAQETQYF. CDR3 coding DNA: TGCGCCAGCAGCCAAGAAATGGGACAGGCCCAAGAGACCCAGTACTTC.

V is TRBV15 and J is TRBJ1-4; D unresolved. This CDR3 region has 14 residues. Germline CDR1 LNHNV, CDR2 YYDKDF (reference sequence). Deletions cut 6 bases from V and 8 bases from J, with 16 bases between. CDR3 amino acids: CATSRPQLGEKLFF. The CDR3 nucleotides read TGTGCCACCAGTAGGCCCCAACTGGGCGAAAAACTGTTTTTT.

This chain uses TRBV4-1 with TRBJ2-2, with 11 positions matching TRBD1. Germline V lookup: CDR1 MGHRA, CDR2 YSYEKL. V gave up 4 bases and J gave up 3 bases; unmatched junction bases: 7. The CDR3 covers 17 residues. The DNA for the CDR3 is TGCGCCAGCAGCCCTAGTGGGACAGGGGGTTACACCGGGGAGCTGTTTTTT. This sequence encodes CASSPSGTGGYTGELFF.

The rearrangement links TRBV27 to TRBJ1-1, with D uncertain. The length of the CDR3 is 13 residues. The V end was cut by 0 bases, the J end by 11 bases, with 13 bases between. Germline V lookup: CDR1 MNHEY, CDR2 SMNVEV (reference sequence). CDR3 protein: CASSLSDGIGAFF. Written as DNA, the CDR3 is TGTGCCAGCAGTTTATCGGACGGGATTGGGGCTTTCTTT.

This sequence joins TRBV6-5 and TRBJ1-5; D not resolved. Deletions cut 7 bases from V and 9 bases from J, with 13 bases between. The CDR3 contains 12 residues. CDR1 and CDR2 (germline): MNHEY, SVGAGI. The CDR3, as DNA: TGTGCCAGCACTGCCCCGGAGGGGCCCCAGCATTTT. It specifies CASTAPEGPQHF.